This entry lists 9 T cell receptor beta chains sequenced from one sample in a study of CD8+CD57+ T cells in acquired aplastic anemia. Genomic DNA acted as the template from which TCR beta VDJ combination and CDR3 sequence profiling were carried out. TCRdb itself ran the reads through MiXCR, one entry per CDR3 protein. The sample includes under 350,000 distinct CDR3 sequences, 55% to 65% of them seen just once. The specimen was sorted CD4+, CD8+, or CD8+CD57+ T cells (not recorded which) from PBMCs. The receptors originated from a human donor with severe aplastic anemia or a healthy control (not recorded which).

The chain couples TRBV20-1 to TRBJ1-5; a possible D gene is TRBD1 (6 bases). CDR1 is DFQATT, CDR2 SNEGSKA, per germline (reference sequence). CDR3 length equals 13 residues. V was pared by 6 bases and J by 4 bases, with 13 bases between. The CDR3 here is CSARRDINQPQHF. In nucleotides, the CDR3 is TGCAGTGCCAGGCGGGACATAAATCAGCCCCAGCATTTT.

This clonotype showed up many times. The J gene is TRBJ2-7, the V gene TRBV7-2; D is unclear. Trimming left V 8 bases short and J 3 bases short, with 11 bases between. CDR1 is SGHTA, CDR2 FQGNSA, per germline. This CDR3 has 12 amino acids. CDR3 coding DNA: TGTGCCAGCGGCATGAGTAGCTACGAGCAGTACTTC. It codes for CASGMSSYEQYF.

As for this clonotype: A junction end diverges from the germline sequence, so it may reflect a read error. The CDR3 here is CATSSGTGSVARNTVYF. In nucleotides, the CDR3 is TGTGCCACCAGCAGCGGGACAGGGTCTGTGGCTAGAAACACCGTATATTTT. This sequence joins TRBV15 and TRBJ1-3, with TRBD1 matching 9 bases. CDR1 LNHNV and CDR2 YYDKDF come from the germline V gene (reference sequence). The CDR3 sequence is 17 residues long.

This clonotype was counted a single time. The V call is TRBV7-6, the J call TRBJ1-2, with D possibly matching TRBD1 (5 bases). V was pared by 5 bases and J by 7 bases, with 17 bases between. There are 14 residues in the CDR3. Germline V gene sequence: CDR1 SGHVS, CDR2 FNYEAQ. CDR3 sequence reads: CASSPGPGSSGYTF. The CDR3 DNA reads TGTGCCAGCAGCCCTGGCCCAGGGAGTTCTGGCTACACCTTC.

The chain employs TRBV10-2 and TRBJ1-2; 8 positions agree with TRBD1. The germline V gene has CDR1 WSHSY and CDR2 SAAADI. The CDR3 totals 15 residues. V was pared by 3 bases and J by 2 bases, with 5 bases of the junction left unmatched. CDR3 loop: CASSDPQGANYGYTF. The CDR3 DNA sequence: TGCGCCAGCAGTGACCCCCAGGGGGCGAACTATGGCTACACCTTC.

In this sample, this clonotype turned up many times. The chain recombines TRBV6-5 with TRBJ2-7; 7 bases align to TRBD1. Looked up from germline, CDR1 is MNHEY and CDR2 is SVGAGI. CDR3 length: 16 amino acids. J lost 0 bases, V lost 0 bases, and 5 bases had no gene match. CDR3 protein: CASSYSPQGSSYEQYF. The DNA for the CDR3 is TGTGCCAGCAGTTACTCGCCACAGGGGAGCTCCTACGAGCAGTACTTC.

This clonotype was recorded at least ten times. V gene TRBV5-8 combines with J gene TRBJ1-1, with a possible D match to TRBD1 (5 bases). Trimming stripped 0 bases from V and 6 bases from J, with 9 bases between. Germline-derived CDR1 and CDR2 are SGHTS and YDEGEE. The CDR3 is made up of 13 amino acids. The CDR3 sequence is CASSLGAGSEAFF. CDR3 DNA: TGTGCCAGCAGCTTGGGTGCAGGGTCTGAAGCTTTCTTT.

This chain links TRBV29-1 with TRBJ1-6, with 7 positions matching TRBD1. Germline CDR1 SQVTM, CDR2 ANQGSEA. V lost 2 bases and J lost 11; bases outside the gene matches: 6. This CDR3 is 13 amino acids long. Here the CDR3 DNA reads TGCAGCGTTGAACCACAGGGGTTAACACCCCTCCACTTT. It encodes CSVEPQGLTPLHF.

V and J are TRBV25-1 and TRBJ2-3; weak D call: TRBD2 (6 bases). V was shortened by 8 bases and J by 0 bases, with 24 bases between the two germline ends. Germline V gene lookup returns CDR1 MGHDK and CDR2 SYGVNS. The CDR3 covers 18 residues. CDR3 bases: TGTGCCAGCCTCGGGACTCTGGGGACTGGTGCTAGCACAGATACGCAGTATTTT. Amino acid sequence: CASLGTLGTGASTDTQYF.